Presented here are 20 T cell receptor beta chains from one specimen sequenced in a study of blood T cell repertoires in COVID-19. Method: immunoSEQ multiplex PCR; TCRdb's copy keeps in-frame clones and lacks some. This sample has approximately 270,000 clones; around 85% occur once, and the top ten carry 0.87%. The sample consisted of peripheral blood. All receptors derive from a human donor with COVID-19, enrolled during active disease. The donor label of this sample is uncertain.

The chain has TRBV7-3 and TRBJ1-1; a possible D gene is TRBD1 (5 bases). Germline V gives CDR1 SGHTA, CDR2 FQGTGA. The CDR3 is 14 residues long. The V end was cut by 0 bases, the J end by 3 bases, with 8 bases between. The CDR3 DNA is TGTGCCAGCAGCTTAACAGCGGGGGACACTGAAGCTTTCTTT. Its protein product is CASSLTAGDTEAFF.

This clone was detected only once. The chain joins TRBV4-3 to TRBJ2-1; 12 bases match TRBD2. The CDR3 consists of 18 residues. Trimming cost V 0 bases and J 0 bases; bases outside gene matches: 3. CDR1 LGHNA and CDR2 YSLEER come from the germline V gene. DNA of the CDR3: TGCGCCAGCAGCCAAGAGCTAGCGGGAGGGAGCTCCTACAATGAGCAGTTCTTC. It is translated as CASSQELAGGSSYNEQFF.

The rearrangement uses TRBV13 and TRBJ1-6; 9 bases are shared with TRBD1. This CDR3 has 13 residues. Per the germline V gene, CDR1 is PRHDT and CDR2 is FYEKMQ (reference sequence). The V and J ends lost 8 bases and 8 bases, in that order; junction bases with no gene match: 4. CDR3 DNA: TGTGCCAGCCGGGACAGGGTGGATTCACCCCTCCACTTT. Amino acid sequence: CASRDRVDSPLHF.

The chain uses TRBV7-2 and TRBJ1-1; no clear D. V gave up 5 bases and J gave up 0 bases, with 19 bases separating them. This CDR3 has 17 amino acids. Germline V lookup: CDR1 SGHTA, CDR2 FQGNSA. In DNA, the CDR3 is TGTGCCAGCAGCCGCCCCCCGGGTTCCCACATGAACACTGAAGCTTTCTTT. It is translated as CASSRPPGSHMNTEAFF.

CDR3: CASSAYIRGSGGYTF. DNA of the CDR3: TGTGCCAGCAGCGCTTATATCAGGGGATCCGGGGGCTACACCTTC. The chain carries TRBV9 and TRBJ1-2; possibly TRBD1 for D (6 bases). The V gene's germline CDR1 is SGDLS and CDR2 YYNGEE. The CDR3 runs to 15 residues. V shed 3 bases and J shed 8 bases, with 20 bases lying between them.

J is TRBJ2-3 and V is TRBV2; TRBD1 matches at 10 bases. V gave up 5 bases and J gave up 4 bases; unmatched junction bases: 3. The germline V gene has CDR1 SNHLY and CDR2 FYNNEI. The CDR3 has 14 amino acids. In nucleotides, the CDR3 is TGTGCCAGCAGTTACGGACAGGGGGCAGATACGCAGTATTTT. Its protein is CASSYGQGADTQYF.

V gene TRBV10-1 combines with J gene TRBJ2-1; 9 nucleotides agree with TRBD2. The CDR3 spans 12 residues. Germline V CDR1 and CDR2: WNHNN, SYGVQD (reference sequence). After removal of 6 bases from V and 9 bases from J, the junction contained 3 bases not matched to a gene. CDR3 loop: CASRPLAGEQFF. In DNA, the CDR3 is TGCGCCAGCAGGCCACTAGCGGGTGAGCAGTTCTTC.

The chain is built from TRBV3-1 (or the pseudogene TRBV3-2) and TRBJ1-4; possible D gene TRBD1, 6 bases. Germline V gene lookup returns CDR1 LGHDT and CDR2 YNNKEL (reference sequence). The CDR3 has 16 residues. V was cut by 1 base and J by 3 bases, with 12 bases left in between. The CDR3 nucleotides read TGTGCCAGCAGCCAAGTGGCCCCAGGGGCTAATGAAAAACTGTTTTTT. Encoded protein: CASSQVAPGANEKLFF.

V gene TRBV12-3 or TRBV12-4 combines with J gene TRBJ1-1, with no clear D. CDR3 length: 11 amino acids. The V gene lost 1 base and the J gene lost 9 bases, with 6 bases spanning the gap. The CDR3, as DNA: TGTGCCAGCAGTTTAGGGGCACAAGCTTTCTTT. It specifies CASSLGAQAFF.

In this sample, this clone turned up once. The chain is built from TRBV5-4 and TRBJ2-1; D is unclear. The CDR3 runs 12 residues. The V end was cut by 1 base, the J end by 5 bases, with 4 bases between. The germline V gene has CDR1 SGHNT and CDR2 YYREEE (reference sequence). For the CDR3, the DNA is TGTGCCAGCAGCTTGAGCCACAATGAGCAGTTCTTC. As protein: CASSLSHNEQFF. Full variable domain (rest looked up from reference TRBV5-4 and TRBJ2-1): ETGVTQSPTHLIKTRGQQVTLRCSSQSGHNTVSWYQQALGQGPQFIFQYYREEENGRGNFPPRFSGLQFPNYSSELNVNALELDDSALYLCASSLSHNEQFFGPGTRLTVL.

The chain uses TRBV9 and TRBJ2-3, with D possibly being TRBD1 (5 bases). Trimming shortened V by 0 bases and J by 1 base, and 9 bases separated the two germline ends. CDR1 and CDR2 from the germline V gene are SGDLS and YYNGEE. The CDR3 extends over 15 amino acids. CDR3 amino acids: CASSVGWGGTDTQYF. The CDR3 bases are TGTGCCAGCAGCGTAGGGTGGGGCGGCACAGATACGCAGTATTTT.

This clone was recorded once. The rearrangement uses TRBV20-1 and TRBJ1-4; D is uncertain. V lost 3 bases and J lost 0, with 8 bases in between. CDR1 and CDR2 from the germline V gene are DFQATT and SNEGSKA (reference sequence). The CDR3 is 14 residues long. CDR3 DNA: TGCAGTGCTAGTACATATTCAACTAATGAAAAACTGTTTTTT. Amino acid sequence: CSASTYSTNEKLFF.

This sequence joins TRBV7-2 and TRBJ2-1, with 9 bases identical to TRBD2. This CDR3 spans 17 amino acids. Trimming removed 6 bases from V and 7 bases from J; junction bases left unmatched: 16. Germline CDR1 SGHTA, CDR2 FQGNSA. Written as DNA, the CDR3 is TGTGCCAGCAGTCCGGGGAGGATAGCGGGAGTGGGAAATGAGCAGTTCTTC. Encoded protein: CASSPGRIAGVGNEQFF. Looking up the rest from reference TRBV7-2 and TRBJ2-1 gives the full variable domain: GAGVSQSPSNKVTEKGKDVELRCDPISGHTALYWYRQSLGQGLEFLIYFQGNSAPDKSGLPSDRFSAERTGGSVSTLTIQRTQQEDSAVYLCASSPGRIAGVGNEQFFGPGTRLTVL.

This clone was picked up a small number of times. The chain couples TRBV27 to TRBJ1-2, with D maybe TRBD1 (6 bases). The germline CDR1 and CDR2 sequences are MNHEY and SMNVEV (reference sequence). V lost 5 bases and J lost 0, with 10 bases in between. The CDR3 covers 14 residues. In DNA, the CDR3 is TGTGCCAGCAGTCCTAGGACAGCTAACTATGGCTACACCTTC. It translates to CASSPRTANYGYTF.

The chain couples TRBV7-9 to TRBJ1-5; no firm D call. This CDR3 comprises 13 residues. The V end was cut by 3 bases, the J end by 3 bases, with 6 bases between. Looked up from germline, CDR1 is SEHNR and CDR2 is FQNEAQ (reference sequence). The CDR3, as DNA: TGTGCCAGCAGCTTTTCAGACAATCAGCCCCAGCATTTT. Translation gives CASSFSDNQPQHF.

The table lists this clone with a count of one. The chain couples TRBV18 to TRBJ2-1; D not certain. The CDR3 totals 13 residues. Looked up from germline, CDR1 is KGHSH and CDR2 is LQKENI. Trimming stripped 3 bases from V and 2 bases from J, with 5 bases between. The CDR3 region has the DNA TGTGCCAGCTCACCCACTACCTACAATGAGCAGTTCTTC. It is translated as CASSPTTYNEQFF.

The CDR3 nucleotides read TGTGCCAGCAGCTTAGCACGGTACGCCACTGAAGCTTTCTTT. This sequence encodes CASSLARYATEAFF. The chain employs TRBV7-9 and TRBJ1-1; D not resolved. The CDR3 sequence is 14 residues long. With 0 bases removed from V and 4 bases from J, the gap between germline ends came to 9 bases. Looked up from germline, CDR1 is SEHNR and CDR2 is FQNEAQ (reference sequence).

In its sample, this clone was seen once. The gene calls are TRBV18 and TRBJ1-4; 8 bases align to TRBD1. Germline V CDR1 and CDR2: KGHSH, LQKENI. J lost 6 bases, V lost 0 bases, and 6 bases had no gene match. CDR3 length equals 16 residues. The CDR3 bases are TGTGCCAGCTCACCACCGGTTATACAGGGGGATGAAAAACTGTTTTTT. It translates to CASSPPVIQGDEKLFF.

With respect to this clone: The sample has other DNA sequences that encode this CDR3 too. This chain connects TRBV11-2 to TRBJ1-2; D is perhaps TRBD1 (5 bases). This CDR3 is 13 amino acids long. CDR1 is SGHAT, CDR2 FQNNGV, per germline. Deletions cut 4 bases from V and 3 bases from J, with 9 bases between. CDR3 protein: CASSSGGDYGYTF. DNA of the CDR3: TGTGCCAGCAGCTCCGGGGGAGACTATGGCTACACCTTC.

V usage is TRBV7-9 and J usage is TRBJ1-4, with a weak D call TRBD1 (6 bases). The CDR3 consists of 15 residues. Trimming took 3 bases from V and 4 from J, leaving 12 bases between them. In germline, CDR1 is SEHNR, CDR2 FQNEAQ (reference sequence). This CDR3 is CASSLDGTSNEKLFF. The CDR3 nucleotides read TGTGCCAGCAGCTTGGATGGGACAAGTAATGAAAAACTGTTTTTT.